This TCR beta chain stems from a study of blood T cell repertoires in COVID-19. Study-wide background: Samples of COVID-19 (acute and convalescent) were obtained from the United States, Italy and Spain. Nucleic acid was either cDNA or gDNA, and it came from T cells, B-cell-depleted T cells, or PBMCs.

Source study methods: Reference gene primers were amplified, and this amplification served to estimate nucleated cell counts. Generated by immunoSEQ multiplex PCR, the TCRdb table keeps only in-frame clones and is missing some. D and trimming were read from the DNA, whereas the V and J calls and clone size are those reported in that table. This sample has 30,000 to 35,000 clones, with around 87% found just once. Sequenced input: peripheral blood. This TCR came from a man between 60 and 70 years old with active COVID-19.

The CDR3 DNA reads as TGTGCCAGTAGTATGGGGCAGCCTAATCAGCCCCAGCATTTT. The encoded protein is CASSMGQPNQPQHF. The chain carries TRBV19 and TRBJ1-5; TRBD1 might be the D (5 bases). With 3 bases removed from V and 4 bases from J, the gap between germline ends came to 10 bases. The CDR3 is 14 amino acids. Looked up from germline, CDR1 is LNHDA and CDR2 is SQIVND (reference sequence). Complete variable domain (other parts from reference TRBV19 and TRBJ1-5): DGGITQSPKYLFRKEGQNVTLSCEQNLNHDAMYWYRQDPGQGLRLIYYSQIVNDFQKGDIAEGYSVSREKKESFPLTVTSAQKNPTAFYLCASSMGQPNQPQHFGDGTRLSIL.